These 20 T cell receptor beta chains share one sample of origin, sequenced in a study of T cell responses to AZD1222 COVID-19 vaccine. Sequencing was performed with immunoSEQ multiplex PCR; in TCRdb, only in-frame clones are kept and a portion is missing. The sample has 170,000 or so clones, 85% to 95% seen once; the top ten hold about 0.9%. The sample consisted of peripheral blood, taken on day 0 of AZD1222 vaccination. Receptors were obtained from an adult in good health.

The V and J genes are TRBV7-2 and TRBJ2-7; the D call may be TRBD1 or TRBD2 (6 bases each). Germline V gives CDR1 SGHTA, CDR2 FQGNSA. The CDR3 runs to 16 residues. The V gene lost 1 base and the J gene lost 3 bases, with 16 bases spanning the gap. DNA of the CDR3: TGTGCCAGCAGCTTAGTGGGGGGCGAGGTTAGCTACGAGCAGTACTTC. Translated: CASSLVGGEVSYEQYF.

The chain employs TRBV9 and TRBJ2-1; no clear D. Germline CDR1 SGDLS, CDR2 YYNGEE. V lost 0 bases and J 9 bases, leaving 13 bases between the germline ends. The CDR3 sequence is 14 residues long. CDR3 sequence reads: CASSVGNSWGEQFF. The CDR3 DNA sequence: TGTGCCAGCAGCGTAGGAAATAGCTGGGGTGAGCAGTTCTTC.

The J gene is TRBJ2-1, the V gene TRBV18; weak D call: TRBD1 (6 bases). This CDR3 has 14 amino acids. Germline V lookup: CDR1 KGHSH, CDR2 LQKENI. Trimming stripped 3 bases from V and 8 bases from J, with 14 bases between. The CDR3 reads CASSPTSGEDEQFF. CDR3 nucleotide sequence: TGTGCCAGCTCACCGACGTCAGGGGAAGATGAGCAGTTCTTC.

This chain connects TRBV7-2 to TRBJ1-1, with D unclear. This CDR3 region has 12 residues. The ends were cut back, 3 bases at V and 0 bases at J, with 2 bases in the middle. Germline V lookup: CDR1 SGHTA, CDR2 FQGNSA. For the CDR3, the DNA is TGTGCCAGCAGCTTGCTGAACACTGAAGCTTTCTTT. Translated: CASSLLNTEAFF.

For the CDR3, the DNA is TGTGCCAGCAGTTTGGCAGGAGATACGCAGTATTTT. Its protein product is CASSLAGDTQYF. The chain uses TRBV12-3 or TRBV12-4 and TRBJ2-3; D gene uncertain. This CDR3 has 12 amino acids. V was clipped by 3 bases and J by 5 bases, with 6 bases between them.

The chain couples TRBV7-2 to TRBJ2-6; 11 bases match TRBD1. The CDR3 has 19 residues. Germline V gene sequence: CDR1 SGHTA, CDR2 FQGNSA. J gave up 0 bases and V 3 bases, and 7 bases lay outside the gene matches. The CDR3 DNA reads as TGTGCCAGCAGCTTCCGGACAGGGGGCCCTTCCTCTGGGGCCAACGTCCTGACTTTC. As protein: CASSFRTGGPSSGANVLTF.

The CDR3 sequence: CASSPGQFHGYTF. The DNA of the CDR3 is TGTGCCAGCAGCCCCGGACAGTTCCATGGCTACACCTTC. The J gene is TRBJ1-2, the V gene TRBV25-1, with a weak D call TRBD1 (6 bases). CDR1 MGHDK and CDR2 SYGVNS come from the germline V gene. This CDR3 spans 13 amino acids. V was cut by 6 bases and J by 6 bases, with 14 bases left in between.

This chain uses TRBV11-3 with TRBJ2-2; 7 nucleotides line up with TRBD1. The CDR3 runs to 18 residues. Per the germline V gene, CDR1 is SGHNT and CDR2 is YENEEA. J lost 6 bases, V lost 0 bases, and 13 bases had no gene match. Written as DNA, the CDR3 is TGTGCCAGCAGCTTAGATCCCTACGGGACAGACTCTGCCGGGGAGCTGTTTTTT. This encodes CASSLDPYGTDSAGELFF.

CDR3 in amino acids: CASSVASAGNTGELFF. In nucleotides, the CDR3 is TGTGCCAGCAGCGTAGCTTCCGCGGGGAACACCGGGGAGCTGTTTTTT. The V and J genes are TRBV9 and TRBJ2-2, with TRBD2 as a possible D gene (5 bases). Trimming stripped 0 bases from V and 1 base from J, with 10 bases between. The germline CDR1 and CDR2 sequences are SGDLS and YYNGEE. The CDR3 runs 16 residues.

The chain couples TRBV6-1 to TRBJ2-7; D gene ambiguous. Germline CDR1 reads MNHNS; CDR2 reads SASEGT. The ends were cut back, 0 bases at V and 4 bases at J, with 13 bases in the middle. This CDR3 has 15 amino acids. The CDR3 loop is CASSEALVPNYEQYF. In nucleotides, the CDR3 is TGTGCCAGCAGTGAAGCTTTGGTCCCGAATTACGAGCAGTACTTC.

The chain carries TRBV11-2 and TRBJ2-7; D is perhaps TRBD2 (7 bases). The CDR3 is made up of 15 amino acids. The germline CDR1 and CDR2 sequences are SGHAT and FQNNGV. The ends were cut back, 4 bases at V and 2 bases at J, with 15 bases in the middle. The CDR3 reads CASSYSRGGPYEQYF. In DNA form, the CDR3 reads TGTGCCAGCAGCTACTCTAGGGGGGGACCCTACGAGCAGTACTTC.

This clone has just one count. The CDR3 DNA is TGCAGTGCTAGTAACAGGGATGGTGAAGCTTTCTTT. It is translated as CSASNRDGEAFF. V and J are TRBV20-1 and TRBJ1-1; the D gene is possibly TRBD1 (6 bases). The V end was cut by 3 bases, the J end by 7 bases, with 12 bases between. Germline V lookup: CDR1 DFQATT, CDR2 SNEGSKA (reference sequence). The CDR3 sequence is 12 residues long.

The chain recombines TRBV9 with TRBJ1-2, with 10 bases lining up with TRBD1. The CDR3 totals 15 residues. The V segment lost 3 bases and the J segment 2 bases; nucleotides outside the gene matches: 4. From germline, CDR1 is SGDLS and CDR2 YYNGEE. CDR3 region: CASSDTGQGNYGYTF. CDR3 nucleotides: TGTGCCAGCAGCGACACGGGACAGGGGAACTATGGCTACACCTTC.

This chain uses TRBV14 with TRBJ1-1, with 9 positions matching TRBD1. The V gene end was trimmed by 6 bases and the J gene end by 11 bases; junction bases not matched to a gene: 10. From germline, CDR1 is SGHDN and CDR2 FVKESK. The CDR3 extends over 13 amino acids. The CDR3 sequence: CASRQQGAPNAFF. The DNA of the CDR3 is TGTGCCAGCAGGCAACAGGGGGCGCCGAACGCTTTCTTT.

This rearrangement joins TRBV29-1 to TRBJ2-7, with 7 bases fitting TRBD1. Germline loops: CDR1 SQVTM, CDR2 ANQGSEA. The ends lost 4 bases at V and 1 base at J; junction bases unmatched: 1. The CDR3 sequence is 12 residues long. CDR3 amino acids: CSVVGQSYEQYF. The CDR3 nucleotides read TGCAGCGTTGTGGGACAGTCCTACGAGCAGTACTTC.

This chain uses TRBV6-1 with TRBJ2-3; TRBD2 is a possible D gene (7 bases). V was pared by 3 bases and J by 7 bases, with 14 bases between. In germline, CDR1 is MNHNS, CDR2 SASEGT. CDR3 size: 14 residues. The CDR3 nucleotides read TGTGCCAGCAGTGAGCTGGGGGGGCATAATACGCAGTATTTT. This translates into CASSELGGHNTQYF.

The chain is built from TRBV7-2 and TRBJ2-5, with 7 bases matching TRBD1. Germline lookup yields CDR1 SGHTA and CDR2 FQGNSA. The CDR3 covers 14 residues. Unmatched junction bases numbered 7, after V lost 5 bases and J lost 4 bases. Written as DNA, the CDR3 is TGTGCCAGCAGCCCAACAGGGGTTCGAGAGACCCAGTACTTC. Translation gives CASSPTGVRETQYF.

In its sample, this clone was seen once. The J gene is TRBJ1-2, the V gene TRBV7-8, with 7 bases fitting TRBD1. The CDR3 is 12 residues long. The germline gives CDR1 SGHVS, CDR2 FQNEAQ. With V trimmed by 5 bases and J by 6 bases, 3 bases remained unmatched. As DNA, the CDR3 is TGTGCCAGCAGCCGGGGACAGAATGGCTACACCTTC. Amino acid sequence: CASSRGQNGYTF.

This clone was counted once. The genes are TRBV6-5 and TRBJ1-5; the D gene is possibly TRBD1 (6 bases). Trimming stripped 0 bases from V and 4 bases from J, with 10 bases between. Germline V lookup: CDR1 MNHEY, CDR2 SVGAGI. There are 15 residues in the CDR3. CDR3 DNA sequence: TGTGCCAGCAGTTACTCGAGAGGGGGGAATCAGCCCCAGCATTTT. This codes for CASSYSRGGNQPQHF.

This clone has just a few counts. V usage is TRBV5-6 and J usage is TRBJ2-5, with a tentative D call TRBD1 (6 bases). Trimming shortened V by 0 bases and J by 5 bases, and 14 bases separated the two germline ends. CDR1 is SGHDT, CDR2 YYEEEE, per germline. CDR3 length: 15 residues. This chain's CDR3 is CASSLEGRGGETQYF. In DNA, the CDR3 is TGTGCCAGCAGCTTGGAAGGCAGGGGCGGGGAGACCCAGTACTTC.